This TCR beta chain was recorded in a study of T-cell memory formation after mild COVID-19. The CDR3 runs 15 residues. V was cut by 5 bases and J by 0 bases, with 14 bases left in between. Germline loops: CDR1 SGHRS, CDR2 YFSETQ. TCRdb re-called the 5' RACE reads through MiXCR, storing one row per CDR3 protein. The data contain about 450,000 distinct CDR3 sequences, 20% to 30% of them singletons. This chain connects TRBV5-1 to TRBJ1-2; D uncertain. The TCR sequence derives from an adult woman who had mild COVID-19 (a few samples of this study predate the infection). Cell type and time point are not known. What was sequenced was PBMCs or a T cell subset sorted from them (not recorded which). CDR3 sequence: CASRPQVEANYGYTF. For the CDR3, the DNA is TGCGCCAGCAGACCGCAGGTGGAAGCTAACTATGGCTACACCTTC.